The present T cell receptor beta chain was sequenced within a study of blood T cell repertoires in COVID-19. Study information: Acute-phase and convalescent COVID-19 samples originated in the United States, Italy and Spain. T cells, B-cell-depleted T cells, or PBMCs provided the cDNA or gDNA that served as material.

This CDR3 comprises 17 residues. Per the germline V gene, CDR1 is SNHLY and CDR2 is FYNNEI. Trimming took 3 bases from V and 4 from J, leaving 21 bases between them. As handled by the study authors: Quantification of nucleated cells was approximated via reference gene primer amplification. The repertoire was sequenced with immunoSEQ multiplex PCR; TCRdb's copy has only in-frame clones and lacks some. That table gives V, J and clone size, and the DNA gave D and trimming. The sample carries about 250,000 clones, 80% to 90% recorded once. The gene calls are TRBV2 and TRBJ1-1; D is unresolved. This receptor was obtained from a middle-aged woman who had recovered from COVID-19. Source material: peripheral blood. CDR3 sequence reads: CASSDFGRRELGTEAFF. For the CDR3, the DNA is TGTGCCAGCAGTGATTTTGGACGGAGGGAGCTGGGCACTGAAGCTTTCTTT.